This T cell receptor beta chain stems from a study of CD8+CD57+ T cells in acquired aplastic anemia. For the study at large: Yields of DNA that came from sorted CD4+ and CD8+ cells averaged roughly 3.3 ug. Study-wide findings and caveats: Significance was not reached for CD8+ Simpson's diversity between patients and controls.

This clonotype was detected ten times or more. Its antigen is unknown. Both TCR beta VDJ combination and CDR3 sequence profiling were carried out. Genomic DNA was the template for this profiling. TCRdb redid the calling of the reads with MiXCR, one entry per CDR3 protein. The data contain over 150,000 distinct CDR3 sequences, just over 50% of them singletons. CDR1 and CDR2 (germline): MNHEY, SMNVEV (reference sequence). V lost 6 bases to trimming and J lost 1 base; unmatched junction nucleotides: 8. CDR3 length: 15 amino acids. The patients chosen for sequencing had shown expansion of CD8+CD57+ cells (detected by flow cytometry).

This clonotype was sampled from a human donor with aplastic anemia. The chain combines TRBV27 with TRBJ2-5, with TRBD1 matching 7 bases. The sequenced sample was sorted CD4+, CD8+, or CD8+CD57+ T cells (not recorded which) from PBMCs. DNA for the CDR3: TGTGCCAGCAGCCCCGGGACAGCTAGCCAAGAGACCCAGTACTTC. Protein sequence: CASSPGTASQETQYF.